The 9 T cell receptor beta chains below all came from one sample that was sequenced in a study of shared clonotypes between healthy human individuals. Clones were read by immunoSEQ multiplex PCR, and TCRdb kept only the in-frame ones, dropping some. The profile shows some 2,400,000 clones, approximately 96% of them singletons. Source material: naive CD4+ T cells sorted from blood. Subset reported: CD45RA+ positively selected. These receptors were taken from a man between 18 and 35 years old in good health.

Comments on this clone: This sample includes further DNA sequences coding for the same CDR3. The chain recombines TRBV18 with TRBJ2-7; D remains ambiguous. Germline assignment: CDR1 KGHSH and CDR2 LQKENI. The V and J ends lost 3 bases and 0 bases respectively, with 9 bases between them. The CDR3 covers 14 residues. The CDR3 loop reads CASSPLAGSYEQYF. The CDR3 DNA reads TGTGCCAGCTCACCCCTGGCAGGCTCCTACGAGCAGTACTTC.

The gene calls are TRBV5-4 and TRBJ1-1; 7 bases match TRBD1. CDR3 size: 14 residues. The J segment lost 4 bases and the V segment lost 6 bases, leaving 9 bases of the junction unmatched. CDR1 SGHNT and CDR2 YYREEE come from the germline V gene (reference sequence). CDR3 sequence: CASNVQGRGTEAFF. DNA for the CDR3: TGTGCCAGCAACGTACAGGGGCGGGGCACTGAAGCTTTCTTT.

This chain joins TRBV29-1 and TRBJ1-2; unclear D gene. V shed 6 bases and J shed 3 bases, with 17 bases lying between them. Germline CDR1 reads SQVTM; CDR2 reads ANQGSEA. The CDR3 is 14 amino acids. The DNA for the CDR3 is TGCAGCGTCAAATTGTCCGGGAACGACTATGGCTACACCTTC. It yields the protein CSVKLSGNDYGYTF.

V and J are TRBV11-1 and TRBJ2-3, with 9 nucleotides matching TRBD1. From germline, CDR1 is SGHAT and CDR2 FQDESV (reference sequence). V shed 5 bases and J 1 base; nucleotides not matched to a gene: 1. The CDR3 extends over 14 amino acids. As DNA, the CDR3 is TGTGCCAGCAGCCGGGACAGGGGCACAGATACGCAGTATTTT. It translates to CASSRDRGTDTQYF.

The chain has TRBV18 and TRBJ2-6, with D hard to call. The CDR3 has 13 residues. Trimming took 8 bases from V and 3 from J, leaving 8 bases between them. Per germline, CDR1 KGHSH and CDR2 LQKENI. The DNA of the CDR3 is TGTGCCAGCCATTATCGTGGGGCCAACGTCCTGACTTTC. Its protein product is CASHYRGANVLTF.

The sample holds one count of this clone. The V gene is TRBV10-2, the J gene TRBJ2-2; a weak D match, TRBD2 (6 bases). Germline V gives CDR1 WSHSY, CDR2 SAAADI. The CDR3 has 12 amino acids. Trimming removed 6 bases from V and 4 bases from J, with 6 bases in between. CDR3 bases: TGCGCCAGCAGGGAGGGCACCGGGGAGCTGTTTTTT. It codes for CASREGTGELFF.

V and J are TRBV18 and TRBJ1-5, with D perhaps TRBD1 (5 bases). This CDR3 has 16 residues. V was shortened by 3 bases and J by 12 bases, with 24 bases between the two germline ends. CDR1 KGHSH and CDR2 LQKENI come from the germline V gene. The chain's CDR3 is CASSPGGRVQPEVQHF. CDR3 DNA: TGTGCCAGCTCACCGGGGGGTAGGGTCCAGCCCGAGGTCCAGCATTTT.

The J gene is TRBJ1-5, the V gene TRBV7-9; D is unclear. Germline V CDR1 and CDR2: SEHNR, FQNEAQ (reference sequence). CDR3 length: 16 amino acids. V gave up 5 bases and J gave up 0 bases, with 14 bases separating them. The CDR3 DNA follows: TGTGCCAGCAGCCCAAGTTGGGAGTATAGCAATCAGCCCCAGCATTTT. Its translation: CASSPSWEYSNQPQHF.

This chain links TRBV27 with TRBJ1-6; TRBD1 matches at 7 bases. Looked up from germline, CDR1 is MNHEY and CDR2 is SMNVEV (reference sequence). This CDR3 contains 14 residues. V lost 2 bases to trimming and J lost 10 bases; unmatched junction nucleotides: 5. The CDR3 nucleotides are TGTGCCAGCAGTTTAAACAGGGGAAGGTCACCCCTCCACTTT. Its translation: CASSLNRGRSPLHF.